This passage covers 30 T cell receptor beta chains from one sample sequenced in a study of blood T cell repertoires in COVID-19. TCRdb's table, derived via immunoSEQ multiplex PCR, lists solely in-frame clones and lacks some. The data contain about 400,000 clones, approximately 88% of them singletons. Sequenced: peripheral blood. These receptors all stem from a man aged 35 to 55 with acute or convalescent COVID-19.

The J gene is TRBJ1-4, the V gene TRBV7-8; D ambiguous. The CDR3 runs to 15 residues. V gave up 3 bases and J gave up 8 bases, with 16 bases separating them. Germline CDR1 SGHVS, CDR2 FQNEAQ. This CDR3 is CASSLSGNRAEKLFF. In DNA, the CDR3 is TGTGCCAGCAGCTTGTCTGGTAACAGAGCCGAAAAACTGTTTTTT.

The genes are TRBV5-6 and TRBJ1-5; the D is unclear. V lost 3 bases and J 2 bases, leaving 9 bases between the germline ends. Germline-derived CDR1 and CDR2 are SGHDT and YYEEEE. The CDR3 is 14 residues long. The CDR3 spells CASSYRERNQPQHF. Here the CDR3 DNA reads TGTGCCAGCAGCTACCGGGAGCGCAATCAGCCCCAGCATTTT.

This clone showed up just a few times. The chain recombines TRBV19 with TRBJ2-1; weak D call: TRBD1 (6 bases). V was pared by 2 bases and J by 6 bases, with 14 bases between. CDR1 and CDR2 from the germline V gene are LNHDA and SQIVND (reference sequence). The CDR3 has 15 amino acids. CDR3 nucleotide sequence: TGTGCCAGTAGTATACCGGGACAACAACTCAATGAGCAGTTCTTC. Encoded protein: CASSIPGQQLNEQFF.

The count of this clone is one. The CDR3 region has the DNA TGTGCCAGCAGCCAAGACCTAAAGAGCGGGACCGACAAGTACTTC. This translates into CASSQDLKSGTDKYF. The rearrangement uses TRBV3-1 (or the pseudogene TRBV3-2) and TRBJ2-7; 7 nucleotides agree with TRBD2. V lost 0 bases to trimming and J lost 11 bases; unmatched junction nucleotides: 13. This CDR3 has 15 amino acids. Germline V CDR1 and CDR2: LGHDT, YNNKEL (reference sequence).

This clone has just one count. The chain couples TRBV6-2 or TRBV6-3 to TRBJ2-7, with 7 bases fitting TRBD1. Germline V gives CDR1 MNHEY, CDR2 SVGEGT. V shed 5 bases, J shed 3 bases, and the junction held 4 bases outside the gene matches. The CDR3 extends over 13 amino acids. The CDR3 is CASSRQGVYEQYF. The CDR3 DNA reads TGTGCCAGCAGTCGACAGGGAGTCTACGAGCAGTACTTC.

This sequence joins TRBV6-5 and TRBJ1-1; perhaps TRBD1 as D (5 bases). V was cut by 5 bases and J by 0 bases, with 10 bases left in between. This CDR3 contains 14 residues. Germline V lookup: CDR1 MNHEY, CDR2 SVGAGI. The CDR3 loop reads CASSQRQLNTEAFF. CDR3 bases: TGTGCCAGCAGTCAAAGACAGTTGAACACTGAAGCTTTCTTT.

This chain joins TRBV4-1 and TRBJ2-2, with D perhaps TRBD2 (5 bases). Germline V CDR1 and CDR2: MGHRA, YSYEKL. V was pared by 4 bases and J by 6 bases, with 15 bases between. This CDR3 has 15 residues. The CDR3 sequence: CASSPGVARPGELFF. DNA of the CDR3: TGCGCCAGCAGCCCCGGGGTCGCGAGGCCCGGGGAGCTGTTTTTT.

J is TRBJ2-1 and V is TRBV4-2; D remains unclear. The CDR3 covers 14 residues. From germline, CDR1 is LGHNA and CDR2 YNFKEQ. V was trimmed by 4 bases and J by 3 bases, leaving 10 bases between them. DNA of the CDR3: TGTGCCAGCAGCCCCACGGTGAACTACAATGAGCAGTTCTTC. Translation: CASSPTVNYNEQFF.

The CDR3 nucleotides read TGTGCCAGCAGTACCCGCGGCGGCTACGAGCAGTACTTC. This codes for CASSTRGGYEQYF. J is TRBJ2-7 and V is TRBV6-2 or TRBV6-3; no reliable D call. V gave up 5 bases and J gave up 3 bases, with 11 bases separating them. Per germline, CDR1 MNHEY and CDR2 SVGEGT. There are 13 residues in the CDR3.

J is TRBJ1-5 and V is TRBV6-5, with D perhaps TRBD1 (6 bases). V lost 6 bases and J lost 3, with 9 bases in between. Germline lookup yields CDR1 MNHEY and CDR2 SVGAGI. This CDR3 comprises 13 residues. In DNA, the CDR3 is TGTGCCAGCAGACGGACAGCCAATCAGCCCCAGCATTTT. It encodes CASRRTANQPQHF.

The CDR3 DNA follows: TGCGCCAGCAGCCCCGACAGTTCAAGCTTTTATCAGCCCCAGCATTTT. Its translation: CASSPDSSSFYQPQHF. The chain is built from TRBV5-1 and TRBJ1-5; D may be TRBD1 (5 bases). Per germline, CDR1 SGHRS and CDR2 YFSETQ. Trimming took off 4 bases at V and 5 bases at J, with 19 bases between the two ends. The CDR3 runs 16 residues. Drawing the rest from reference TRBV5-1 and TRBJ1-5, the complete variable domain is KAGVTQTPRYLIKTRGQQVTLSCSPISGHRSVSWYQQTPGQGLQFLFEYFSETQRNKGNFPGRFSGRQFSNSRSEMNVSTLELGDSALYLCASSPDSSSFYQPQHFGDGTRLSIL.

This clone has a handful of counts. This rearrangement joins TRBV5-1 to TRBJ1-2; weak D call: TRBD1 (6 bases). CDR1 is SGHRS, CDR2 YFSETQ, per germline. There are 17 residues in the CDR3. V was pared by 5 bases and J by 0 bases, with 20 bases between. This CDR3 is CASRRGNTGLANYGYTF. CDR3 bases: TGCGCCAGCAGACGAGGGAACACAGGGCTAGCTAACTATGGCTACACCTTC.

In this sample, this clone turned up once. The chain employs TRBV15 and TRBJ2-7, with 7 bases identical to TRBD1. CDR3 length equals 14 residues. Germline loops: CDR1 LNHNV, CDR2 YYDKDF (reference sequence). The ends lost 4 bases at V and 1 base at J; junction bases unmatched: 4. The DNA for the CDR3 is TGTGCCACCAGCATTCACAGGGGTTCCTACGAGCAGTACTTC. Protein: CATSIHRGSYEQYF. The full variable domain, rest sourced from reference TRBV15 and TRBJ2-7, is DAMVIQNPRYQVTQFGKPVTLSCSQTLNHNVMYWYQQKSSQAPKLLFHYYDKDFNNEADTPDNFQSRRPNTSFCFLDIRSPGLGDTAMYLCATSIHRGSYEQYFGPGTRLTVT.

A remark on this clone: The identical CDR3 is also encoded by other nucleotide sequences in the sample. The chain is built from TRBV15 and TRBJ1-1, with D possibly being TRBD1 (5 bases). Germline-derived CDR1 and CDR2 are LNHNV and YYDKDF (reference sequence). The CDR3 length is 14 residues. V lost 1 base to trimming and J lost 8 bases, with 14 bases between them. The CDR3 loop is CATSRVRQGGEAFF. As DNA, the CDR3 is TGTGCCACCAGCAGAGTCCGGCAGGGAGGAGAAGCTTTCTTT.

The CDR3 DNA follows: TGTGCCAGCAGCTGGGGGACAGGGAATGGCTACACCTTC. Amino acid sequence: CASSWGTGNGYTF. The chain joins TRBV5-6 to TRBJ1-2; 9 nucleotides match TRBD1. The CDR3 runs 13 residues. CDR1 and CDR2 from the germline V gene are SGHDT and YYEEEE. J lost 6 bases, V lost 3 bases, and 3 bases had no gene match.

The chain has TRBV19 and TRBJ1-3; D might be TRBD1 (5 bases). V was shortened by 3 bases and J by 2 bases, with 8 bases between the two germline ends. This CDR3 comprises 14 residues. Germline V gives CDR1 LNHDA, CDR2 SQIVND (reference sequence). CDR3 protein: CASSMLQAGNTIYF. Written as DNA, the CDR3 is TGTGCCAGTAGTATGCTACAGGCTGGAAACACCATATATTTT.

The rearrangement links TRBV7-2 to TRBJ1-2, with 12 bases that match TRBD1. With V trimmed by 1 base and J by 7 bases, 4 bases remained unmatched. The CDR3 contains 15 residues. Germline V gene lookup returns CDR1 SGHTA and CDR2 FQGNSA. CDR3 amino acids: CASSLGDRGQGGYTF. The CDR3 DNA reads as TGTGCCAGCAGCTTAGGGGACAGGGGGCAGGGTGGCTACACCTTC.

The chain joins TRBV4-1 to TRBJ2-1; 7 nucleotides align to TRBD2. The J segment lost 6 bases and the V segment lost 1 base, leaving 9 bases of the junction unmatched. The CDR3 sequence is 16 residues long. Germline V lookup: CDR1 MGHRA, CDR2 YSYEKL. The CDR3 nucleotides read TGCGCCAGCAGCCAAGTAGGGCGGGAGCGGGGCAATGAGCAGTTCTTC. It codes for CASSQVGRERGNEQFF.

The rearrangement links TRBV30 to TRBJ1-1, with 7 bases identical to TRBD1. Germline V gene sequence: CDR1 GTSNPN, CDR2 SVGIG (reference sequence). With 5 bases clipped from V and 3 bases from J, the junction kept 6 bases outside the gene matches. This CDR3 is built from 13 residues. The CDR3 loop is CAWRPGTDTEAFF. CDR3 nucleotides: TGTGCCTGGCGGCCAGGGACAGACACTGAAGCTTTCTTT. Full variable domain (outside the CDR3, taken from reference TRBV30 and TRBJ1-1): SQTIHQWPATLVQPVGSPLSLECTVEGTSNPNLYWYRQAAGRGLQLLFYSVGIGQISSEVPQNLSASRPQDRQFILSSKKLLLSDSGFYLCAWRPGTDTEAFFGQGTRLTVV.

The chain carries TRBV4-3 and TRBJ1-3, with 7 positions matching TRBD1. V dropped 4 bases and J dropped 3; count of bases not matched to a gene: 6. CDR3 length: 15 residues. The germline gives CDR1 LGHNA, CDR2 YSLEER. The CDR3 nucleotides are TGCGCCAGCAGCCTTGGACAGGCCGATGGAAACACCATATATTTT. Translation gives CASSLGQADGNTIYF.

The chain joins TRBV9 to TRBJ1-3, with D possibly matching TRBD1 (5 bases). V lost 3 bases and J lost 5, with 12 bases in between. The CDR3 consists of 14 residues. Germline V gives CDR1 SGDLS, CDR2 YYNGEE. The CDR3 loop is CASSARQNRNTIYF. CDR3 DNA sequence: TGTGCCAGCAGCGCGCGACAGAACCGAAACACCATATATTTT.

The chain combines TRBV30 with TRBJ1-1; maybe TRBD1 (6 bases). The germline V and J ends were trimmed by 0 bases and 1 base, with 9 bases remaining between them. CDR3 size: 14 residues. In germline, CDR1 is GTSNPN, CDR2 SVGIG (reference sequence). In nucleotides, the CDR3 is TGTGCCTGGAGTGTCAGGGGTCGGAACACTGAAGCTTTCTTT. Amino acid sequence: CAWSVRGRNTEAFF.

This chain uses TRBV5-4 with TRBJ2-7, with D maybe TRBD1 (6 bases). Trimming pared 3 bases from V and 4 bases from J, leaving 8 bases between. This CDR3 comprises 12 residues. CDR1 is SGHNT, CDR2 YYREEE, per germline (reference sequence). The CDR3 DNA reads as TGTGCCAGCAGCTCGGACAGTTACGAGCAGTACTTC. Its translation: CASSSDSYEQYF.

The CDR3 here is CAISETRGQAEAFF. The CDR3 DNA follows: TGTGCCATCAGTGAGACCAGGGGGCAGGCTGAAGCTTTCTTT. The V call is TRBV10-3, the J call TRBJ1-1; 8 bases are a match to TRBD1. The V segment lost 2 bases and the J segment 6 bases; nucleotides outside the gene matches: 5. The CDR3 consists of 14 residues. CDR1 is ENHRY, CDR2 SYGVKD, per germline.

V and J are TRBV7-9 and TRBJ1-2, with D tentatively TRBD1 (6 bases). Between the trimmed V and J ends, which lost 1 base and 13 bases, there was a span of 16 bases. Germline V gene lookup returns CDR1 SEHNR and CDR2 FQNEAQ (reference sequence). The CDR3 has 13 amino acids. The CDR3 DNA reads TGTGCCAGCAGCTTAGACGATACAGGGCCTCTCACCTTC. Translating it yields CASSLDDTGPLTF. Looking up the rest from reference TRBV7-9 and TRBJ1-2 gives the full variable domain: DTGVSQNPRHKITKRGQNVTFRCDPISEHNRLYWYRQTLGQGPEFLTYFQNEAQLEKSRLLSDRFSAERPKGSFSTLEIQRTEQGDSAMYLCASSLDDTGPLTFGSGTRLTVV.

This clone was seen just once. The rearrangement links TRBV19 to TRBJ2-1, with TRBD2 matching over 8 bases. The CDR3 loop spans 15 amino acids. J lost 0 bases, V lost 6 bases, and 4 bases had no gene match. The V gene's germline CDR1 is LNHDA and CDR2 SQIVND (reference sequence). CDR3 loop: CASRISGASYNEQFF. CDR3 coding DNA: TGTGCCAGTAGAATTAGCGGGGCCTCCTACAATGAGCAGTTCTTC.

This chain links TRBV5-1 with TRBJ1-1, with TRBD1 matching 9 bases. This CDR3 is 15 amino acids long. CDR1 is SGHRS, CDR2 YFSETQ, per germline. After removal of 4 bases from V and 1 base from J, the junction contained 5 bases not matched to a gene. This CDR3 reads CASSGGQGKNTEAFF. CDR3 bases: TGCGCCAGCAGCGGTGGACAGGGGAAGAACACTGAAGCTTTCTTT. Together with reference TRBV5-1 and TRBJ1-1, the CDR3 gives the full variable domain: KAGVTQTPRYLIKTRGQQVTLSCSPISGHRSVSWYQQTPGQGLQFLFEYFSETQRNKGNFPGRFSGRQFSNSRSEMNVSTLELGDSALYLCASSGGQGKNTEAFFGQGTRLTVV.

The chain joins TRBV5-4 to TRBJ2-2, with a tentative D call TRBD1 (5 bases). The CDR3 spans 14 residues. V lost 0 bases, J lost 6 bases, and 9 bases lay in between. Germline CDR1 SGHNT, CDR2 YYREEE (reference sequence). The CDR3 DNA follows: TGTGCCAGCAGCTTGGCCGCAGGGTCCGGGGAGCTGTTTTTT. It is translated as CASSLAAGSGELFF.

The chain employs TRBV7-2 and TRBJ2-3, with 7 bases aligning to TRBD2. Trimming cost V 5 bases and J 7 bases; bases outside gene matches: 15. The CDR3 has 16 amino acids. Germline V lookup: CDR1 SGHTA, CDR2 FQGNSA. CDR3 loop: CASSRESGAVGNTQYF. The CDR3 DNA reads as TGTGCCAGCAGCCGTGAAAGCGGGGCTGTCGGTAATACGCAGTATTTT. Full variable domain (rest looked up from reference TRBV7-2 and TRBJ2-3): GAGVSQSPSNKVTEKGKDVELRCDPISGHTALYWYRQSLGQGLEFLIYFQGNSAPDKSGLPSDRFSAERTGGSVSTLTIQRTQQEDSAVYLCASSRESGAVGNTQYFGPGTRLTVL.

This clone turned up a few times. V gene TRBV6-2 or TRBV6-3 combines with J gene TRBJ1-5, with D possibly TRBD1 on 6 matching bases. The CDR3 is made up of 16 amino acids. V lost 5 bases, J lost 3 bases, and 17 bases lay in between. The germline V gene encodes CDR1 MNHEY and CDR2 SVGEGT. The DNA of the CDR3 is TGTGCCAGCAGTCCAGGACAGCAAAATCCCAATCAGCCCCAGCATTTT. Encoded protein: CASSPGQQNPNQPQHF.